The 22 T cell receptor beta chains presented below share a single source sample, sequenced in a study of cytomegalovirus exposure and HLA in healthy donors. PCR involved 60 Vbeta and 13 Jbeta primers. This table comes from immunoSEQ multiplex PCR, and its TCRdb copy is limited to in-frame clones, with some not included. The sample yields roughly 150,000 clones, about two thirds seen once. The sample was PBMCs. The receptors originated from a man between 60 and 75 years old in good health and CMV-seronegative.

This clone was seen only once. The CDR3 sequence is CSVEGSDQETQYF. The CDR3 nucleotides read TGCAGCGTTGAAGGCTCGGACCAAGAGACCCAGTACTTC. The chain couples TRBV29-1 to TRBJ2-5; D is ambiguous. Germline assignment: CDR1 SQVTM and CDR2 ANQGSEA. Trimming removed 1 base at V and 0 bases at J, with 6 bases between. This CDR3 has 13 residues.

The V and J genes are TRBV19 and TRBJ2-1; D ambiguous. The CDR3 runs to 15 residues. V shed 7 bases and J shed 4 bases, with 17 bases lying between them. Germline V gene lookup returns CDR1 LNHDA and CDR2 SQIVND (reference sequence). The CDR3 DNA reads as TGTGCCAGTACCCGTGAGGCCCGACGTTACAATGAGCAGTTCTTC. Translation: CASTREARRYNEQFF. The full variable domain, its missing parts supplied by reference TRBV19 and TRBJ2-1, is DGGITQSPKYLFRKEGQNVTLSCEQNLNHDAMYWYRQDPGQGLRLIYYSQIVNDFQKGDIAEGYSVSREKKESFPLTVTSAQKNPTAFYLCASTREARRYNEQFFGPGTRLTVL.

This sequence joins TRBV11-1 and TRBJ2-1; 11 bases match TRBD2. Germline loops: CDR1 SGHAT, CDR2 FQDESV (reference sequence). The V gene end was trimmed by 3 bases and the J gene end by 4 bases; junction bases not matched to a gene: 8. The CDR3 runs to 17 residues. CDR3 bases: TGTGCCAGCAGCTTCGGGACTAGCGGCCTCTTTTACAATGAGCAGTTCTTC. It encodes CASSFGTSGLFYNEQFF.

V is TRBV5-6 and J is TRBJ2-3; TRBD1 matches 8 bases. CDR3 size: 15 residues. The junction had 9 bases not matched to a gene; V was cut back by 5 bases and J by 4 bases. The germline gives CDR1 SGHDT, CDR2 YYEEEE. The CDR3 here is CASSSGQGGSDTQYF. The DNA of the CDR3 is TGTGCCAGCAGTTCTGGACAGGGAGGATCAGATACGCAGTATTTT.

This CDR3 is CASRRRGDSYQPQHF. DNA for the CDR3: TGTGCCAGCAGGAGAAGAGGGGACAGTTATCAGCCCCAGCATTTT. V gene TRBV28 combines with J gene TRBJ1-5, with 7 bases fitting TRBD1. J was trimmed by 5 bases and V by 6 bases; bases with no gene match: 10. The CDR3 extends over 15 amino acids. From germline, CDR1 is MDHEN and CDR2 SYDVKM. Supplemented by reference TRBV28 and TRBJ1-5, the full variable domain reads DVKVTQSSRYLVKRTGEKVFLECVQDMDHENMFWYRQDPGLGLRLIYFSYDVKMKEKGDIPEGYSVSREKKERFSLILESASTNQTSMYLCASRRRGDSYQPQHFGDGTRLSIL.

The rearrangement links TRBV7-2 to TRBJ2-5, with 7 bases matching TRBD1. This CDR3 is 15 amino acids long. CDR1 is SGHTA and CDR2 is FQGNSA in the germline V gene. The ends lost 4 bases at V and 5 bases at J; junction bases unmatched: 10. The CDR3 is CASSSPTGVGETQYF. In DNA, the CDR3 is TGTGCCAGCAGCTCCCCCACAGGGGTTGGGGAGACCCAGTACTTC. The full variable domain, its missing parts supplied by reference TRBV7-2 and TRBJ2-5, is GAGVSQSPSNKVTEKGKDVELRCDPISGHTALYWYRQSLGQGLEFLIYFQGNSAPDKSGLPSDRFSAERTGGSVSTLTIQRTQQEDSAVYLCASSSPTGVGETQYFGPGTRLLVL.

V is TRBV27 and J is TRBJ2-7; the match to TRBD2 covers 9 bases. Per the germline V gene, CDR1 is MNHEY and CDR2 is SMNVEV (reference sequence). This CDR3 is built from 14 residues. Losses at the gene ends were 0 bases for V and 6 bases for J; bases not matched to a gene: 3. The CDR3 spells CASSLSGGRAEQYF. CDR3 DNA: TGTGCCAGCAGTTTATCTGGCGGGAGGGCCGAGCAGTACTTC.

In this sample, this clone turned up a few times. This chain connects TRBV19 to TRBJ2-5; 9 nucleotides align to TRBD2. Germline V CDR1 and CDR2: LNHDA, SQIVND (reference sequence). The CDR3 is 16 residues long. J gave up 1 base and V 1 base, and 4 bases lay outside the gene matches. The CDR3: CASSIGGLAAQETQYF. Here the CDR3 DNA reads TGTGCCAGTAGTATAGGGGGACTAGCAGCCCAAGAGACCCAGTACTTC.

The chain is built from TRBV19 and TRBJ1-5, with TRBD1 identical over 8 bases. The junction had 9 bases not matched to a gene; V was cut back by 5 bases and J by 0 bases. From germline, CDR1 is LNHDA and CDR2 SQIVND (reference sequence). This CDR3 region has 17 residues. In DNA form, the CDR3 reads TGTGCCAGTAGTCAACTGACAGGGGAGTATAGCAATCAGCCCCAGCATTTT. Translated, it gives CASSQLTGEYSNQPQHF.

The chain has TRBV6-6 and TRBJ1-5; D may be TRBD1 (5 bases). Germline V lookup: CDR1 MNHNY, CDR2 SVGAGI (reference sequence). V dropped 6 bases and J dropped 7 bases, with 13 bases sitting between them. This CDR3 has 13 residues. CDR3 coding DNA: TGTGCCAGCAGCCAAAGGGGAGGGCAGCCCCAGCATTTT. Protein sequence: CASSQRGGQPQHF.

CDR3 sequence: CASSEGQKETQYF. In DNA form, the CDR3 reads TGTGCCAGCAGTGAGGGCCAGAAAGAGACCCAGTACTTC. This chain connects TRBV6-1 to TRBJ2-5, with D unclear. Germline values: CDR1 MNHNS, CDR2 SASEGT. V was trimmed by 3 bases and J by 3 bases, leaving 8 bases between them. The CDR3 totals 13 residues.

The gene calls are TRBV5-6 and TRBJ2-6, with D possibly being TRBD2 (5 bases). The CDR3 contains 15 residues. Germline V gene sequence: CDR1 SGHDT, CDR2 YYEEEE. Trimming took 0 bases from V and 2 from J, leaving 6 bases between them. The CDR3 spells CASSLAGTGANVLTF. The CDR3 bases are TGTGCCAGCAGCTTGGCGGGAACTGGGGCCAACGTCCTGACTTTC.

J is TRBJ2-3 and V is TRBV7-2; weak D call: TRBD2 (6 bases). From germline, CDR1 is SGHTA and CDR2 FQGNSA. V lost 6 bases, J lost 4 bases, and 14 bases lay in between. CDR3 length: 14 residues. The CDR3 reads CASRREIDPDTQYF. The CDR3 DNA reads as TGTGCCAGCAGGCGGGAAATTGATCCAGATACGCAGTATTTT. The full variable domain, its missing parts supplied by reference TRBV7-2 and TRBJ2-3, is GAGVSQSPSNKVTEKGKDVELRCDPISGHTALYWYRQSLGQGLEFLIYFQGNSAPDKSGLPSDRFSAERTGGSVSTLTIQRTQQEDSAVYLCASRREIDPDTQYFGPGTRLTVL.

The genes are TRBV11-2 and TRBJ2-1, with 9 bases that match TRBD1. Germline loops: CDR1 SGHAT, CDR2 FQNNGV. The J segment lost 5 bases and the V segment lost 5 bases, leaving 7 bases of the junction unmatched. This CDR3 has 15 amino acids. CDR3 DNA: TGTGCCAGCAGCCCCTACAGGACAGGGGACAATGAGCAGTTCTTC. It yields the protein CASSPYRTGDNEQFF.

This chain uses TRBV9 with TRBJ1-5, with 7 bases lining up with TRBD1. In germline, CDR1 is SGDLS, CDR2 YYNGEE. The CDR3 has 15 residues. V was pared by 4 bases and J by 2 bases, with 6 bases of the junction left unmatched. The CDR3 coding sequence is TGTGCCAGCAGCCCCCCAGGACAGGGCAATCAGCCCCAGCATTTT. It specifies CASSPPGQGNQPQHF.

The CDR3 sequence: CASSIRGGYEQYF. Here the CDR3 DNA reads TGTGCCAGTAGTATTAGGGGCGGCTACGAGCAGTACTTC. The chain employs TRBV19 and TRBJ2-7; a possible D gene is TRBD1 (5 bases). Germline values: CDR1 LNHDA, CDR2 SQIVND (reference sequence). The CDR3 has 13 amino acids. Trimming stripped 3 bases from V and 3 bases from J, with 9 bases between.

The rearrangement uses TRBV30 and TRBJ1-1; D gene unclear. The CDR3 spans 16 residues. V was cut by 1 base and J by 4 bases, with 19 bases left in between. Germline V gene lookup returns CDR1 GTSNPN and CDR2 SVGIG (reference sequence). The CDR3 sequence is CAWSAAGFILGTEAFF. The DNA of the CDR3 is TGTGCCTGGAGTGCTGCAGGTTTTATATTAGGCACTGAAGCTTTCTTT.

This chain uses TRBV5-1 with TRBJ2-3; 8 positions match TRBD2. CDR3 length equals 15 residues. The V gene end was trimmed by 6 bases and the J gene end by 0 bases; junction bases not matched to a gene: 6. Germline V CDR1 and CDR2: SGHRS, YFSETQ. The CDR3 sequence is CASKVTSGSTDTQYF. The CDR3 DNA reads as TGCGCCAGCAAAGTCACTAGCGGTAGCACAGATACGCAGTATTTT.

The chain links TRBV6-6 to TRBJ2-7, with TRBD2 identical over 8 bases. Germline V gives CDR1 MNHNY, CDR2 SVGAGI (reference sequence). This CDR3 spans 16 amino acids. Trimming took 7 bases from V and 0 from J; bases not matched to a gene: 11. CDR3 DNA: TGTGCCAGCAACCCCATAGCGGGGCCCTTCTCCTACGAGCAGTACTTC. This codes for CASNPIAGPFSYEQYF.

The gene calls are TRBV7-2 and TRBJ2-4, with D uncertain. Germline V gene sequence: CDR1 SGHTA, CDR2 FQGNSA. The germline V and J ends were trimmed by 4 bases and 6 bases, with 19 bases remaining between them. The CDR3 is 16 amino acids. CDR3 coding DNA: TGTGCCAGCAGCTCTGACTCCTTCGAACAAGGAAACATTCAGTACTTC. It translates to CASSSDSFEQGNIQYF.

This clone has just a few counts. The J gene is TRBJ2-2, the V gene TRBV7-3; 9 positions agree with TRBD1. J lost 6 bases, V lost 5 bases, and 4 bases had no gene match. This CDR3 contains 14 residues. Germline CDR1 reads SGHTA; CDR2 reads FQGTGA. The CDR3 reads CASSRQGGPGELFF. CDR3 sequence (DNA): TGTGCCAGCAGCCGACAGGGGGGACCCGGGGAGCTGTTTTTT.

This clone was seen once. V and J are TRBV19 and TRBJ2-7, with TRBD2 matching 13 bases. The germline V gene encodes CDR1 LNHDA and CDR2 SQIVND (reference sequence). The CDR3 runs to 16 residues. The V and J ends lost 5 bases and 6 bases, in that order; junction bases with no gene match: 10. In nucleotides, the CDR3 is TGTGCCAGTAGTGTTACTAGCGGGAGGGCCAACTCCGAGCAGTACTTC. It translates to CASSVTSGRANSEQYF.